This T cell receptor beta chain was found in a study of blood T cell repertoires in COVID-19. Study overall: COVID-19 samples collected from the United States, Italy and Spain covered acute and convalescent phases.

Trimming pared 3 bases from V and 4 bases from J, leaving 12 bases between. Looked up from germline, CDR1 is SNHLY and CDR2 is FYNNEI. CDR3 length: 14 residues. Libraries were prepared by immunoSEQ multiplex PCR; TCRdb keeps only in-frame clonotypes and omits some of them. The table lists over 120,000 clones, around 80% of them singletons, with 5.5% to 7% in the top ten. This chain links TRBV2 with TRBJ1-1, with D unresolved. Sequencing was done on a sample of PBMCs or T cells enriched from blood (not recorded which). The receptor's source is a woman between 45 and 60 years old who had recovered from COVID-19. The CDR3 DNA sequence: TGTGCCAGCAGTGACGGCACAGCGGGCACTGAAGCTTTCTTT. It yields the protein CASSDGTAGTEAFF.